The clone carrying this T cell receptor (beta chain) was found many times. V dropped 4 bases and J dropped 6 bases, with 25 bases sitting between them. The germline V gene has CDR1 KGHDR and CDR2 SFDVKD. CDR3 size: 18 residues. This record comes from a study of early T cells in non-severe SARS-CoV-2 infection. One entry per CDR3 protein, called by TCRdb with MiXCR from the 5' RACE reads. The sample shows some 60,000 distinct CDR3 sequences, 8.5% to 10% of them seen only once. The sample taken for sequencing was whole blood. This receptor was identified in an adult who was a healthcare worker with PCR-confirmed SARS-CoV-2 infection or an uninfected control (not recorded which). The gene calls are TRBV24-1 and TRBJ2-3; D gene ambiguous. Written as DNA, the CDR3 is TGTGCCACCAGTGACACCCGATGGGCGGTAGGAAGCTTCGATACGCAGTATTTT. As protein: CATSDTRWAVGSFDTQYF.